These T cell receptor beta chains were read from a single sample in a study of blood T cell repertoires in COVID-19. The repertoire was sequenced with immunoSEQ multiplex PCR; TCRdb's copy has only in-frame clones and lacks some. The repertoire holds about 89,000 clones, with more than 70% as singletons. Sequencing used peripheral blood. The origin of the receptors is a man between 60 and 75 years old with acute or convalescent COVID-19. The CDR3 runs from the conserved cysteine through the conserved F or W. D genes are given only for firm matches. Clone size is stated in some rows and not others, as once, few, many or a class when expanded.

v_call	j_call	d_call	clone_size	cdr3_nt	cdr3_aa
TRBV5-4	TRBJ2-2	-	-	TGTGCCAGCAGCTTGTTGTCGCGGGGATCGAACACCGGGGAGCTGTTTTTT	CASSLLSRGSNTGELFF
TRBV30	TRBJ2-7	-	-	TGTGCCTGGAGAGGGCAGGGTATCTACGAGCAGTACTTC	CAWRGQGIYEQYF
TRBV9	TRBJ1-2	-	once	TGTGCCAGCAGCGTAGGTGACACCTCAAACTATGGCTACACCTTC	CASSVGDTSNYGYTF
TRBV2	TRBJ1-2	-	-	TGTGCCAGCAGTGAGGACAGCCCCTATGGCTACACCTTC	CASSEDSPYGYTF
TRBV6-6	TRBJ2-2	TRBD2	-	TGTGCCAGCAGTTACCTGGGACTAGGAACCGGGGAGCTGTTTTTT	CASSYLGLGTGELFF
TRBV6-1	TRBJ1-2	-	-	TGTGCCAGCAGTGAAATCGGTGGCTACACCTTC	CASSEIGGYTF
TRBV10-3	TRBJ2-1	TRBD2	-	TGTGCCATCAGTGCCGGGACTAGTTCCAATGAGCAGTTCTTC	CAISAGTSSNEQFF
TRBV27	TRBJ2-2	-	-	TGTGCCAGCACCCGGACAGCCGTTAACACCGGGGAGCTGTTTTTT	CASTRTAVNTGELFF
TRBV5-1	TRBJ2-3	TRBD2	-	TGCGCCAGCAGCTTGGGAATTAGCGGGCAAAGCACAGATACGCAGTATTTT	CASSLGISGQSTDTQYF
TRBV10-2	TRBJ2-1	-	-	TGCGCCAGCAGGGTACTAGACAATGAGCAGTTCTTC	CASRVLDNEQFF
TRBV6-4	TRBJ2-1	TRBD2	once	TGTGCCAGCAGCTACACTAGCGGGGGAAGAACTGAGCAGTTCTTC	CASSYTSGGRTEQFF
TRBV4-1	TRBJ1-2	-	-	TGCGCCAGCAGCCAGGCGGGTCAGTACCGGGGTGGCTACACCTTC	CASSQAGQYRGGYTF
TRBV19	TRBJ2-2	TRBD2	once	TGTGCCAGTAGTATACCTAGCGGGGGCGGGGAGCTGTTTTTT	CASSIPSGGGELFF
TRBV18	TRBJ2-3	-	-	TGTGCCAGCTCAAGGACAGCCACAGATACGCAGTATTTT	CASSRTATDTQYF
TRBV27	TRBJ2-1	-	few	TGTGCCAGCAGTTTTTCCACATTTGACTACAATGAGCAGTTCTTC	CASSFSTFDYNEQFF
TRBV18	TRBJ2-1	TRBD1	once	TGTGCCAGCTCAACAGGGACAGGGGGCGCATATGAGCAGTTCTTC	CASSTGTGGAYEQFF
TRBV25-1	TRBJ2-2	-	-	TGTGCCAGCAGTGATAGGAGGGGGGGCGACACCGGGGAGCTGTTTTTT	CASSDRRGGDTGELFF
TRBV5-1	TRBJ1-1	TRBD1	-	TGCGCCAGCAGCCTGGGACAGGGAAGGTACACTGAAGCTTTCTTT	CASSLGQGRYTEAFF
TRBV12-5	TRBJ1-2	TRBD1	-	TGTGCTAGTGGTTTGAGGACAGGGGGAGGCTATGGCTACACCTTC	CASGLRTGGGYGYTF
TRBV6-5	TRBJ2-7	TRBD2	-	TGTGCCAGCAGTTACGACATAGCGGGATCCTACGAGCAGTACTTC	CASSYDIAGSYEQYF